This paragraph covers one T cell receptor beta chain sequence. Germline V gene data show CDR1 as SGHRS and CDR2 as YFSETQ. This CDR3 is 17 amino acids long. The germline V and J ends were trimmed by 4 bases and 7 bases, with 26 bases remaining between them. These data belong to a study of CD8+ T cells in alopecia areata. Samples from alopecia areata patients were lesional scalp punch biopsies and peripheral blood. Reverse transcription of extracted RNA yielded cDNA, which provided the sequencing template. Produced via immunoSEQ multiplex PCR; TCRdb's table is partial and in-frame only. The sample gives hundreds of thousands of clones, more than 45% of which show up once; 0.45% is in the top ten.

The origin of this receptor is a human donor with alopecia areata. Sequenced material: CD4+ T cells sorted from blood, taken at week 0. The V call is TRBV5-1, the J call TRBJ1-2, with D maybe TRBD1 (5 bases). In nucleotides, the CDR3 is TGCGCCAGCAGCCCATGGACGTATCGCCAGGGATGGGGTGGCTACACCTTC. It codes for CASSPWTYRQGWGGYTF.